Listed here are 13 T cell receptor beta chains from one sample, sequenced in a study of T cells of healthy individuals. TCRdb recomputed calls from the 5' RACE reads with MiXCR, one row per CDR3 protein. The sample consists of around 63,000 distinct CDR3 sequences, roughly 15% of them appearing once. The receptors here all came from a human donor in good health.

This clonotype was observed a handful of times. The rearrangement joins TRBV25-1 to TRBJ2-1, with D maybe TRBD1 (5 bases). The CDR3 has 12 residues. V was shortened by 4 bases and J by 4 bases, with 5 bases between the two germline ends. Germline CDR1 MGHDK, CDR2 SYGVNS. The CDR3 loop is CASSGTYNEQFF. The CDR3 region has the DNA TGTGCCAGCAGTGGGACATACAATGAGCAGTTCTTC.

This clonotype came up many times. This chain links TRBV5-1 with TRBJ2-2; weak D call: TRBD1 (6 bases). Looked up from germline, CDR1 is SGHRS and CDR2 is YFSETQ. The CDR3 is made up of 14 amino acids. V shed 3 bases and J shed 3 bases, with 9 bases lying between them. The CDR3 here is CASSWRTDTGELFF. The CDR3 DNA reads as TGCGCCAGCAGCTGGAGGACAGACACCGGGGAGCTGTTTTTT. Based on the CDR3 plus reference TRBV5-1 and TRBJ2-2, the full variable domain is KAGVTQTPRYLIKTRGQQVTLSCSPISGHRSVSWYQQTPGQGLQFLFEYFSETQRNKGNFPGRFSGRQFSNSRSEMNVSTLELGDSALYLCASSWRTDTGELFFGEGSRLTVL.

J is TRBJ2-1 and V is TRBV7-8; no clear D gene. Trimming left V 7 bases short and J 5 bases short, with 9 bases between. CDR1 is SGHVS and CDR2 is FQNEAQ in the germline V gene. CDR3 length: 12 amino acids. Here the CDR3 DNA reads TGTGCCAGCAAACTACAAAACAATGAGCAGTTCTTC. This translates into CASKLQNNEQFF.

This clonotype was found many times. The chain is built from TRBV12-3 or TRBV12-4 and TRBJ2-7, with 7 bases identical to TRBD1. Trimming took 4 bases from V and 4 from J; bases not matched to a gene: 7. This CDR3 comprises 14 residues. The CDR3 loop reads CASSSRTGVYEQYF. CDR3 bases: TGTGCCAGCAGTTCACGTACAGGGGTTTACGAGCAGTACTTC.

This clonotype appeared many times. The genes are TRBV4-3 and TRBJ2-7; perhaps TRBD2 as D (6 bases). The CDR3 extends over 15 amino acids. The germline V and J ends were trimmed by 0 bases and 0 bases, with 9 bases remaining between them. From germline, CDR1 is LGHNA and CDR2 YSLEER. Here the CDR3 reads CASSQEFGSSYEQYF. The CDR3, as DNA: TGCGCCAGCAGCCAAGAGTTCGGGAGCTCCTACGAGCAGTACTTC.

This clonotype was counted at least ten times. DNA for the CDR3: TGTGCCAGCAGCCTAGGCCCTAGCTCCTACAATGAGCAGTTCTTC. It encodes CASSLGPSSYNEQFF. The chain links TRBV12-3 or TRBV12-4 to TRBJ2-1; D call uncertain. V was trimmed by 6 bases and J by 0 bases, leaving 12 bases between them. This CDR3 region has 15 residues.

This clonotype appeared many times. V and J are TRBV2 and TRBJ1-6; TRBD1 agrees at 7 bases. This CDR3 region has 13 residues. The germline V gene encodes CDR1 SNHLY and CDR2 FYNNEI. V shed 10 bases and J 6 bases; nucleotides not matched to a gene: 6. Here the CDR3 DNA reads TGTGCCACCCTCCGACAGGGTAATTCACCCCTCCACTTT. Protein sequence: CATLRQGNSPLHF.

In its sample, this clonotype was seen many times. CDR3 DNA: TGCAGCGTACGAGGAGGTCGGGGGGACACCATATATTTT. Its translation is CSVRGGRGDTIYF. V is TRBV29-1 and J is TRBJ1-3; TRBD1 is a possible D gene (5 bases). The V end lost 6 bases, the J end lost 8 bases, and 17 bases lay between the germline ends. The CDR3 has 13 amino acids. CDR1 is SQVTM and CDR2 is ANQGSEA in the germline V gene.

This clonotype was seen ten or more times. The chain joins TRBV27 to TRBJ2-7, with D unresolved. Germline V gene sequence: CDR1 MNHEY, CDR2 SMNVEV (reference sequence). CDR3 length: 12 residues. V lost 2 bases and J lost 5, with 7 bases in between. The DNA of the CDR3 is TGTGCCAGCAGTTTAGAGATACACGAGCAGTACTTC. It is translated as CASSLEIHEQYF.

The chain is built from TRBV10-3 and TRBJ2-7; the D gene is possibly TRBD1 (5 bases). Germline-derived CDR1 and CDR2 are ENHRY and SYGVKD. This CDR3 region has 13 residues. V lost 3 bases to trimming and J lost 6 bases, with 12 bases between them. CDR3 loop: CAISEQVTAEQYF. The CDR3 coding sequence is TGTGCCATCAGTGAACAGGTAACGGCCGAGCAGTACTTC.

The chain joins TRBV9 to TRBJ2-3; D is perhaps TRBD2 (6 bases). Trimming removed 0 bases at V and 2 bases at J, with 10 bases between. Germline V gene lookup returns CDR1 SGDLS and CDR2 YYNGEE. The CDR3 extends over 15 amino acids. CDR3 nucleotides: TGTGCCAGCAGCGTAGTGGGACTCCCCACAGATACGCAGTATTTT. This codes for CASSVVGLPTDTQYF.

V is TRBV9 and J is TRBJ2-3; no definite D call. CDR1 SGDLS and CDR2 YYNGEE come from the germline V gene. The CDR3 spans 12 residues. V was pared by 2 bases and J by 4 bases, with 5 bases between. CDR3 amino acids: CASSVSSDTQYF. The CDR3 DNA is TGTGCCAGCAGCGTCAGCTCAGATACGCAGTATTTT.

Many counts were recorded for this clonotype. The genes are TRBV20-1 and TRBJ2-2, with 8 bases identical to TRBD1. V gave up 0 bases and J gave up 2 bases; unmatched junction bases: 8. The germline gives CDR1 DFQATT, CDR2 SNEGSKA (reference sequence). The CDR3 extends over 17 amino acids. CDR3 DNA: TGCAGTGCTAGAGACTATACACAGGGGGTAAACACCGGGGAGCTGTTTTTT. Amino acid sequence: CSARDYTQGVNTGELFF.